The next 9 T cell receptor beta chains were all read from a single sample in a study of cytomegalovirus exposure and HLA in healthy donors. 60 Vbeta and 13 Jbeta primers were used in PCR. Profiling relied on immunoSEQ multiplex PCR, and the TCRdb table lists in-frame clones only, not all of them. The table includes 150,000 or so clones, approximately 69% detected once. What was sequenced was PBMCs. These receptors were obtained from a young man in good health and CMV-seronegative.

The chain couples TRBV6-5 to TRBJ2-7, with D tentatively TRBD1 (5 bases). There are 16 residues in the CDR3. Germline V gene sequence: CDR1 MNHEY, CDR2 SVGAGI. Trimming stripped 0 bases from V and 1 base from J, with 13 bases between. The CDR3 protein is CASSYSPTALSYEQYF. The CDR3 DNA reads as TGTGCCAGCAGTTACTCACCGACAGCTTTATCCTACGAGCAGTACTTC.

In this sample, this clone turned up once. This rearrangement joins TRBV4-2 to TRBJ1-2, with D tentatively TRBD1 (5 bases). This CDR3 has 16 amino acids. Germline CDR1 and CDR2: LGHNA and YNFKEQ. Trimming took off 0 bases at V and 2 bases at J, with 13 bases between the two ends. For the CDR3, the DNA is TGTGCCAGCAGCCAAGATCTAAAGGGGAGGAACTATGGCTACACCTTC. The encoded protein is CASSQDLKGRNYGYTF.

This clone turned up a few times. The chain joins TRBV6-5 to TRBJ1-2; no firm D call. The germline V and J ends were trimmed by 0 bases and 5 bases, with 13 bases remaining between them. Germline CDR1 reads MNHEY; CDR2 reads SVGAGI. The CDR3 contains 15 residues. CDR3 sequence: CASSYSHGGSYGYTF. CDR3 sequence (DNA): TGTGCCAGCAGTTACTCCCATGGAGGCAGTTATGGCTACACCTTC.

CDR3 DNA: TGTGCCAGCAGTGAAGGACAGGGGGCTCAAGAGACCCAGTACTTC. Residues: CASSEGQGAQETQYF. The rearrangement links TRBV6-1 to TRBJ2-5, with TRBD1 matching 10 bases. The CDR3 consists of 15 residues. V lost 1 base, J lost 2 bases, and 1 base stayed unmatched. Germline CDR1 reads MNHNS; CDR2 reads SASEGT.

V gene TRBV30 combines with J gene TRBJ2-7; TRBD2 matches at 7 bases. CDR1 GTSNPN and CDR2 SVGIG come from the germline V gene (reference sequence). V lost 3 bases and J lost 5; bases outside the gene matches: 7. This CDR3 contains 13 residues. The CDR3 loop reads CAWSGGRDHEQYF. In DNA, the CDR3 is TGTGCCTGGAGCGGTGGGAGGGACCACGAGCAGTACTTC.

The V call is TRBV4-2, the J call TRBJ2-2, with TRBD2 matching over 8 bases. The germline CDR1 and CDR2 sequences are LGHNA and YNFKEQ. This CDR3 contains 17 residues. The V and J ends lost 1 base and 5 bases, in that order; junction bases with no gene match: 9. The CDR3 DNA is TGTGCCAGCAGCCAAGGACCGGGACTAGTAGGGACCGGGGAGCTGTTTTTT. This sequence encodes CASSQGPGLVGTGELFF.

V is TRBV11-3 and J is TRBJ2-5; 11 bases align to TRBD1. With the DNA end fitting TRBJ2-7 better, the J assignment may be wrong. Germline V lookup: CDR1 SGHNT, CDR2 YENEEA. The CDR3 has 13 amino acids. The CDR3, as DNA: TGTGCCAGCGGGGGGACAGGGGGATACGAGCAGTACTTC. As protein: CASGGTGGYEQYF.

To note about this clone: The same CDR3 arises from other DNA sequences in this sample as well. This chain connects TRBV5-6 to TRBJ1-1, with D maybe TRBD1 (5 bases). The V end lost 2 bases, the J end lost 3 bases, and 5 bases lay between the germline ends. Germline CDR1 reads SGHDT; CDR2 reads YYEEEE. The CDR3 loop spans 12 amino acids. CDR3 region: CASSLGDTEAFF. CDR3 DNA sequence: TGTGCCAGCAGCTTAGGGGACACTGAAGCTTTCTTT.

The CDR3 DNA reads TGTGCCAGCAGTCTACAGGGAGCGGGGTTCTACGAGCAGTACTTC. The encoded protein is CASSLQGAGFYEQYF. The chain joins TRBV28 to TRBJ2-7; D might be TRBD2 (7 bases). Germline assignment: CDR1 MDHEN and CDR2 SYDVKM. Trimming cost V 5 bases and J 3 bases, with 17 bases left between them. The CDR3 consists of 15 residues.